One and the same sample provided the 15 T cell receptor beta chains below, sequenced in a study of T cells in Graves' hyperthyroidism and ophthalmopathy. RNA transcripts were the template for amplifying TCR beta CDR3 regions. HTBI primers were employed in a first-round RT-PCR of the TCR CDR3. TCRdb ran MiXCR on the multiplex PCR reads and lists one entry per CDR3 protein. This table has a few hundred thousand distinct CDR3 sequences, less than 25% appearing once. Sequenced: blood. These receptor sequences come from a man aged 18 to 30 with Graves' hyperthyroidism.

CDR3 coding DNA: TGTGCCAGCAGTTACACGGAGTACTATGGCTACACCTTC. It specifies CASSYTEYYGYTF. The V gene is TRBV6-2 or TRBV6-3, the J gene TRBJ1-2, with D hard to call. V lost 2 bases and J 3 bases, leaving 7 bases between the germline ends. CDR1 MNHEY and CDR2 SVGEGT come from the germline V gene. The CDR3 totals 13 residues.

In this sample, this clonotype turned up many times. The CDR3 DNA sequence: TGTGCCAGCAGTACAGGACAGTTACTTAGCAATCAGCCCCAGCATTTT. Protein product: CASSTGQLLSNQPQHF. The chain combines TRBV28 with TRBJ1-5, with D perhaps TRBD1 (6 bases). The CDR3 sequence is 16 residues long. Deletions cut 5 bases from V and 0 bases from J, with 14 bases between. Looked up from germline, CDR1 is MDHEN and CDR2 is SYDVKM.

The chain combines TRBV28 with TRBJ2-2; either TRBD1 or TRBD2 may fit D (5 bases each). The germline V gene encodes CDR1 MDHEN and CDR2 SYDVKM. The CDR3 has 15 residues. V lost 8 bases, J lost 3 bases, and 16 bases lay in between. The CDR3 sequence: CASRAGTWYTGELFF. The CDR3 DNA reads as TGTGCCAGCCGCGCCGGGACCTGGTACACCGGGGAGCTGTTTTTT.

This clonotype was detected ten times or more. The chain combines TRBV13 with TRBJ2-7; D may match TRBD1 or TRBD2 (5 bases each). Per germline, CDR1 PRHDT and CDR2 FYEKMQ (reference sequence). CDR3 size: 14 residues. V lost 7 bases and J 3 bases, leaving 16 bases between the germline ends. The CDR3 reads CASTIRGTGYEQYF. As DNA, the CDR3 is TGTGCCAGCACCATTAGAGGGACGGGCTACGAGCAGTACTTC.

The V call is TRBV28, the J call TRBJ1-5; weak D call: TRBD1 (6 bases). The germline V gene encodes CDR1 MDHEN and CDR2 SYDVKM. The CDR3 runs 15 residues. The ends were cut back, 3 bases at V and 4 bases at J, with 13 bases in the middle. The CDR3 DNA follows: TGTGCCAGCAGTTTTCCCAGGGGACCAAATCAGCCCCAGCATTTT. It codes for CASSFPRGPNQPQHF.

This clonotype was observed at least ten times. This could be a read error, since a much larger clone is one nucleotide away. V usage is TRBV12-3 or TRBV12-4 and J usage is TRBJ2-5; possible D gene TRBD1, 5 bases. CDR3 size: 16 residues. In DNA, the CDR3 is TGTGCCGGCAGTTTGGGCAGCCGCAGGGACCAAGAGACCCAGTACTTC. Translated, it gives CAGSLGSRRDQETQYF.

This rearrangement joins TRBV2 to TRBJ2-7; TRBD1 is a possible D gene (6 bases). Germline V CDR1 and CDR2: SNHLY, FYNNEI. Trimming shortened V by 8 bases and J by 6 bases, and 17 bases separated the two germline ends. The CDR3 contains 13 residues. CDR3 nucleotides: TGTGCCAGCCACGTTGGGACAAGGGGCGAGCAGTACTTC. Translated: CASHVGTRGEQYF.

Ten or more counts support this clonotype. The chain uses TRBV28 and TRBJ1-3; D not resolved. The ends were cut back, 7 bases at V and 0 bases at J, with 13 bases in the middle. The CDR3 is 15 residues long. Per germline, CDR1 MDHEN and CDR2 SYDVKM. This CDR3 reads CASTTPIISGNTIYF. In DNA form, the CDR3 reads TGTGCCAGCACGACACCCATAATCTCTGGAAACACCATATATTTT.

This clonotype was recorded many times. The genes are TRBV6-5 and TRBJ1-1; TRBD1 might be the D (6 bases). V shed 6 bases and J shed 4 bases, with 18 bases lying between them. This CDR3 comprises 15 residues. The germline V gene encodes CDR1 MNHEY and CDR2 SVGAGI. The DNA for the CDR3 is TGTGCCAGCAGCCTACTCGTCAGGGGTGGCACTGAAGCTTTCTTT. Its protein product is CASSLLVRGGTEAFF.

The chain carries TRBV6-1 and TRBJ1-2, with D possibly TRBD1 on 5 matching bases. Germline V gene data show CDR1 as MNHNS and CDR2 as SASEGT. Trimming shortened V by 6 bases and J by 2 bases, and 13 bases separated the two germline ends. This CDR3 is 14 amino acids long. DNA for the CDR3: TGTGCCAGCAGGCCCGGGACGGAGAACTATGGCTACACCTTC. Translation gives CASRPGTENYGYTF.

This clonotype was detected ten times or more. This rearrangement joins TRBV10-3 to TRBJ1-1; D call uncertain. Trimming stripped 7 bases from V and 4 bases from J, with 16 bases between. Germline V CDR1 and CDR2: ENHRY, SYGVKD. The CDR3 has 14 residues. The CDR3 spells CAITSTGSGTEAFF. The CDR3 DNA is TGTGCCATCACCTCCACGGGGTCGGGCACTGAAGCTTTCTTT.

This clonotype was seen at least ten times. The chain links TRBV28 to TRBJ2-5; 9 nucleotides match TRBD2. The length of the CDR3 is 14 residues. Per the germline V gene, CDR1 is MDHEN and CDR2 is SYDVKM. Trimming took 8 bases from V and 5 from J; bases not matched to a gene: 9. The DNA for the CDR3 is TGTGCCAGCTGTAAGGCGGGGGGGGCCGAGACCCAGTACTTC. It codes for CASCKAGGAETQYF.

In its sample, this clonotype was seen many times. The chain carries TRBV6-1 and TRBJ2-7, with 11 bases that match TRBD2. Germline V lookup: CDR1 MNHNS, CDR2 SASEGT. Unmatched junction bases numbered 2, after V lost 2 bases and J lost 5 bases. The length of the CDR3 is 14 residues. DNA of the CDR3: TGTGCCAGCAGTGAACTAGCGGGGGGCCACGAGCAGTACTTC. It encodes CASSELAGGHEQYF.

The V and J genes are TRBV5-1 and TRBJ2-7; D not certain. Per the germline V gene, CDR1 is SGHRS and CDR2 is YFSETQ. V was trimmed by 0 bases and J by 3 bases, leaving 7 bases between them. This CDR3 is built from 13 residues. CDR3 protein: CASSLVTDYEQYF. The CDR3 region has the DNA TGCGCCAGCAGCTTGGTAACAGACTACGAGCAGTACTTC.

This clonotype was detected many times. This chain links TRBV7-9 with TRBJ1-1; D is perhaps TRBD1 (5 bases). Germline CDR1 reads SEHNR; CDR2 reads FQNEAQ (reference sequence). V dropped 7 bases and J dropped 1 base, with 7 bases sitting between them. This CDR3 is 12 amino acids long. This CDR3 reads CASTTENTEAFF. The CDR3 coding sequence is TGTGCCAGCACGACAGAGAACACTGAAGCTTTCTTT. Together with reference TRBV7-9 and TRBJ1-1, the CDR3 gives the full variable domain: DTGVSQNPRHKITKRGQNVTFRCDPISEHNRLYWYRQTLGQGPEFLTYFQNEAQLEKSRLLSDRFSAERPKGSFSTLEIQRTEQGDSAMYLCASTTENTEAFFGQGTRLTVV.